A single sample is the source of the 10 T cell receptor beta chains below, sequenced in a study of blood T cells in healthy people across ages. Using a J-beta primer mix together with a sample-barcoded 5' primer, a second PCR was run for roughly 7 to 11 cycles. TCRdb itself ran the 5' RACE reads through MiXCR, one entry per CDR3 protein. In the table there are roughly 1 million distinct CDR3 sequences, under 30% of which are singletons. Separately, the same data were catalogued under a study of T cells of mothers and their children.

Sequences were obtained from blood. The source is a girl aged 2 to 10 in good health.

The chain recombines TRBV20-1 with TRBJ1-1; D unresolved. The CDR3 has 12 residues. V lost 4 bases, J lost 4 bases, and 10 bases lay in between. Germline CDR1 and CDR2: DFQATT and SNEGSKA (reference sequence). CDR3 in amino acids: CSAKGRRTEAFF. For the CDR3, the DNA is TGCAGTGCTAAGGGAAGGCGCACTGAAGCTTTCTTT.

The chain couples TRBV11-1 to TRBJ1-1; 8 bases fit TRBD1. The CDR3 has 12 amino acids. Germline V gene sequence: CDR1 SGHAT, CDR2 FQDESV (reference sequence). The V segment lost 6 bases and the J segment 7 bases; nucleotides outside the gene matches: 4. CDR3 sequence (DNA): TGTGCCAGCAGAGAACAGGGGGATGAAGCTTTCTTT. This sequence encodes CASREQGDEAFF.

The J gene is TRBJ2-5, the V gene TRBV5-1, with D perhaps TRBD2 (6 bases). Trimming removed 2 bases from V and 7 bases from J, with 18 bases in between. CDR1 and CDR2 from the germline V gene are SGHRS and YFSETQ. The CDR3 extends over 15 amino acids. In DNA, the CDR3 is TGCGCCAGCAGCTTTCGTACGGGACTTGAAAGGACCCAGTACTTC. Its translation is CASSFRTGLERTQYF.

The chain employs TRBV12-3 or TRBV12-4 and TRBJ2-4; 7 bases align to TRBD1. Germline trimming cut 4 bases from V and 9 bases from J; bases unmatched to any gene: 12. This CDR3 is 15 amino acids long. CDR3 in amino acids: CASSSDPPTGPIQYF. Written as DNA, the CDR3 is TGTGCCAGCAGTTCCGACCCCCCGACAGGGCCCATTCAGTACTTC.

This clonotype was detected only a few times. The rearrangement joins TRBV9 to TRBJ1-2, with 8 bases matching TRBD1. CDR1 is SGDLS and CDR2 is YYNGEE in the germline V gene. The CDR3 sequence is 15 residues long. V was clipped by 3 bases and J by 6 bases; unmatched bases: 10. CDR3 in amino acids: CASSEHSGGEDGYTF. The CDR3 nucleotides read TGTGCCAGCAGCGAACACTCAGGGGGCGAGGATGGCTACACCTTC.

This clonotype showed up just a few times. CDR3 nucleotide sequence: TGTGCCAGCAGCCTTGGGCAGACCACCGGGGAGCTGTTTTTT. This codes for CASSLGQTTGELFF. This chain uses TRBV12-3 or TRBV12-4 with TRBJ2-2; no clear D. The CDR3 extends over 14 amino acids. Trimming shortened V by 6 bases and J by 4 bases, and 12 bases separated the two germline ends.

This clonotype has just a few counts. V usage is TRBV6-5 and J usage is TRBJ2-5; TRBD2 matches at 11 bases. Trimming removed 6 bases from V and 5 bases from J; junction bases left unmatched: 14. The CDR3 runs to 17 residues. CDR1 is MNHEY and CDR2 is SVGAGI in the germline V gene. CDR3 coding DNA: TGTGCCAGCAGCACCAATAGCGGGGGGGCTTTAATGGAGACCCAGTACTTC. This codes for CASSTNSGGALMETQYF.

The chain combines TRBV2 with TRBJ2-7; D perhaps matches TRBD1 (5 bases). V lost 6 bases to trimming and J lost 0 bases, with 9 bases between them. Germline V gene sequence: CDR1 SNHLY, CDR2 FYNNEI. This CDR3 is 13 amino acids long. The CDR3 DNA reads TGTGCCAGCAGGGAGACAGTCTCCTACGAGCAGTACTTC. Translating gives CASRETVSYEQYF.

This clonotype was observed a few times. The chain couples TRBV7-2 to TRBJ2-5, with D perhaps TRBD2 (5 bases). Trimming removed 1 base at V and 12 bases at J, with 15 bases between. Germline loops: CDR1 SGHTA, CDR2 FQGNSA. The CDR3 is 13 residues long. CDR3 amino acids: CASSLGIATQKYF. CDR3 nucleotide sequence: TGTGCCAGCAGCTTAGGGATAGCGACGCAGAAGTACTTC.

This clonotype appeared a few times. This rearrangement joins TRBV7-9 to TRBJ1-4; D may be TRBD1 (5 bases). The CDR3 totals 14 residues. Germline CDR1 and CDR2: SEHNR and FQNEAQ (reference sequence). Trimming removed 6 bases from V and 7 bases from J, with 15 bases in between. The CDR3 coding sequence is TGTGCCAGCAGGAGCGGGGCGCCGGTTGAAAAACTGTTTTTT. Protein: CASRSGAPVEKLFF.